One and the same sample provided the 19 T cell receptor beta chains below, sequenced in a study of cytomegalovirus exposure and HLA in healthy donors. The PCR employed 60 Vbeta primers together with 13 Jbeta primers. This table comes from immunoSEQ multiplex PCR, and its TCRdb copy is limited to in-frame clones, with some not included. The data contain around 91,000 clones, roughly 67% of them seen just once; the ten biggest clones take up roughly 2.1%. Sequencing input: PBMCs. Receptors originate from a human donor in good health.

The genes are TRBV11-1 and TRBJ1-4; a weak D match, TRBD1 (5 bases). This CDR3 spans 14 amino acids. Germline-derived CDR1 and CDR2 are SGHAT and FQDESV (reference sequence). Trimming cost V 4 bases and J 6 bases, with 12 bases left between them. CDR3 in DNA: TGTGCCAGCAGCTCAGGGATTGGGGATGAAAAACTGTTTTTT. This codes for CASSSGIGDEKLFF.

A few counts support this clone. The chain joins TRBV10-3 to TRBJ1-1; D might be TRBD1 (6 bases). Looked up from germline, CDR1 is ENHRY and CDR2 is SYGVKD. This CDR3 comprises 14 residues. V was cut by 2 bases and J by 6 bases, with 13 bases left in between. CDR3 DNA: TGTGCCATCAGTGAGCTACAGGGTTTCTCTGAAGCTTTCTTT. Amino acid sequence: CAISELQGFSEAFF.

V usage is TRBV19 and J usage is TRBJ2-5; D might be TRBD2 (7 bases). This CDR3 spans 19 amino acids. The germline V gene encodes CDR1 LNHDA and CDR2 SQIVND (reference sequence). V was pared by 4 bases and J by 5 bases, with 29 bases between. CDR3: CASSKAPGGLVEGDETQYF. CDR3 DNA: TGTGCCAGTAGTAAGGCTCCGGGGGGCCTGGTCGAAGGGGATGAGACCCAGTACTTC.

This chain links TRBV5-1 with TRBJ1-1, with D uncertain. The CDR3 is 14 residues long. Per the germline V gene, CDR1 is SGHRS and CDR2 is YFSETQ. Deletions cut 3 bases from V and 6 bases from J, with 15 bases between. CDR3 DNA sequence: TGCGCCAGCAGCTCCGATCTAAATACGGCTGAAGCTTTCTTT. Translation gives CASSSDLNTAEAFF.

In its sample, this clone was seen a few times. V usage is TRBV7-2 and J usage is TRBJ2-7, with TRBD2 identical over 13 bases. The CDR3 length is 15 residues. The J segment lost 6 bases and the V segment lost 4 bases, leaving 6 bases of the junction unmatched. Germline CDR1 and CDR2: SGHTA and FQGNSA. The CDR3 coding sequence is TGTGCCAGCAGCTCAAGGACTAGCGGGGGTGGCGAGCAGTACTTC. This gives the protein CASSSRTSGGGEQYF.

The chain couples TRBV4-3 to TRBJ1-6; tentative D call: TRBD1 (6 bases). Germline CDR1 and CDR2: LGHNA and YSLEER. This CDR3 region has 15 residues. V lost 4 bases, J lost 0 bases, and 7 bases lay in between. The CDR3 coding sequence is TGCGCCAGCAGCCGGGACAACTCCTATAATTCACCCCTCCACTTT. This gives the protein CASSRDNSYNSPLHF.

The CDR3 region is CASSRTGNQPQHF. The CDR3 DNA reads as TGTGCCAGCAGCCGGACAGGCAATCAGCCCCAGCATTTT. The chain links TRBV7-2 to TRBJ1-5, with a weak D call TRBD1 (6 bases). The V and J ends lost 5 bases and 2 bases respectively, with 7 bases between them. Germline lookup yields CDR1 SGHTA and CDR2 FQGNSA. The CDR3 has 13 amino acids.

J is TRBJ1-3 and V is TRBV29-1; a weak D match, TRBD1 (5 bases). Looked up from germline, CDR1 is SQVTM and CDR2 is ANQGSEA. This CDR3 is built from 14 residues. The V end was cut by 7 bases, the J end by 4 bases, with 17 bases between. The chain's CDR3 is CSAQGAGSGNTIYF. DNA for the CDR3: TGCAGCGCTCAGGGTGCTGGATCCGGAAACACCATATATTTT.

Comment on this clone: This CDR3 is also generated by other DNA sequences in the sample. The CDR3 coding sequence is TGTGCCAGCAGCGTAGGGGCGGGGGCGAGCTATGAGCAGTACTTC. This codes for CASSVGAGASYEQYF. The chain carries TRBV9 and TRBJ2-7; a weak D match, TRBD2 (7 bases). This CDR3 is built from 15 residues. Trimming left V 0 bases short and J 7 bases short, with 17 bases between. Germline V gene data show CDR1 as SGDLS and CDR2 as YYNGEE. The complete variable domain, with remaining parts taken from reference TRBV9 and TRBJ2-7, reads DSGVTQTPKHLITATGQRVTLRCSPRSGDLSVYWYQQSLDQGLQFLIQYYNGEERAKGNILERFSAQQFPDLHSELNLSSLELGDSALYFCASSVGAGASYEQYFGPGTRLTVT.

The V call is TRBV19, the J call TRBJ1-1; tentatively, D is TRBD1 (6 bases). Germline V CDR1 and CDR2: LNHDA, SQIVND (reference sequence). With 6 bases removed from V and 4 bases from J, the gap between germline ends came to 15 bases. The CDR3 has 14 residues. DNA for the CDR3: TGTGCCAGTAGGTCGGCAGGGGTAATCACTGAAGCTTTCTTT. Protein sequence: CASRSAGVITEAFF.

The chain has TRBV5-1 and TRBJ2-2; D may be TRBD1 (6 bases). The germline gives CDR1 SGHRS, CDR2 YFSETQ. V was cut by 7 bases and J by 2 bases, with 12 bases left in between. The CDR3 contains 14 residues. DNA of the CDR3: TGCGCCAGCGAGACGGGACAAAACACCGGGGAGCTGTTTTTT. Its translation: CASETGQNTGELFF.

The chain couples TRBV2 to TRBJ2-7; D gene uncertain. CDR1 is SNHLY, CDR2 FYNNEI, per germline. The ends were cut back, 3 bases at V and 0 bases at J, with 3 bases in the middle. This CDR3 comprises 12 residues. CDR3 DNA: TGTGCCAGCAGTGATTACTCCTACGAGCAGTACTTC. Its translation: CASSDYSYEQYF.

The gene calls are TRBV7-3 and TRBJ2-4, with 15 bases matching TRBD2. This CDR3 comprises 18 residues. After removal of 5 bases from V and 5 bases from J, the junction contained 10 bases not matched to a gene. Germline V gene lookup returns CDR1 SGHTA and CDR2 FQGTGA. In nucleotides, the CDR3 is TGTGCCAGCAGCGAAAGGGGACTAGCGGGGGGCCGAGAAAACATTCAGTACTTC. This codes for CASSERGLAGGRENIQYF.

The chain is built from TRBV5-4 and TRBJ2-5; TRBD1 matches 10 bases. The CDR3 sequence is 18 residues long. CDR1 and CDR2 (germline): SGHNT, YYREEE (reference sequence). Germline trimming cut 0 bases from V and 7 bases from J; bases unmatched to any gene: 15. The CDR3 is CASSLDWDRTGGGRTQYF. The CDR3 DNA is TGTGCCAGCAGCTTGGATTGGGATAGGACAGGGGGGGGGAGGACCCAGTACTTC.

The chain links TRBV27 to TRBJ1-2; TRBD1 matches at 8 bases. Germline trimming cut 2 bases from V and 4 bases from J; bases unmatched to any gene: 3. This CDR3 has 14 amino acids. Germline V lookup: CDR1 MNHEY, CDR2 SMNVEV (reference sequence). The CDR3 sequence is CASSLTGGGYGYTF. CDR3 sequence (DNA): TGTGCCAGCAGTTTAACAGGGGGGGGCTATGGCTACACCTTC.

The chain is built from TRBV10-3 and TRBJ1-6; TRBD1 might be the D (5 bases). The CDR3 extends over 15 amino acids. Trimming removed 4 bases at V and 7 bases at J, with 14 bases between. Germline CDR1 and CDR2: ENHRY and SYGVKD. This CDR3 is CAISGGTGRNSPLHF. The CDR3 DNA sequence: TGTGCCATCAGTGGGGGGACTGGACGAAATTCACCCCTCCACTTT.

The rearrangement joins TRBV5-4 to TRBJ1-3; 7 nucleotides align to TRBD1. Germline V gene data show CDR1 as SGHNT and CDR2 as YYREEE (reference sequence). V lost 0 bases, J lost 0 bases, and 3 bases stayed unmatched. The CDR3 covers 16 residues. The CDR3 DNA reads as TGTGCCAGCAGCTTGGGGGACAGTCGCTCTGGAAACACCATATATTTT. It yields the protein CASSLGDSRSGNTIYF.

This clone was counted a few times. The chain combines TRBV10-3 with TRBJ1-2; unclear D gene. CDR3 length: 15 amino acids. Germline loops: CDR1 ENHRY, CDR2 SYGVKD. V lost 0 bases and J lost 7, with 15 bases in between. The CDR3 DNA follows: TGTGCCATCAGTGAGTCGATGAAGCCCCCTCCTGGCTACACCTTC. Its protein is CAISESMKPPPGYTF.

The V and J genes are TRBV7-2 and TRBJ1-5; maybe TRBD1 (5 bases). CDR3 size: 14 residues. The V gene's germline CDR1 is SGHTA and CDR2 FQGNSA. Trimming left V 5 bases short and J 7 bases short, with 15 bases between. The CDR3 DNA reads as TGTGCCAGCAGCCCCCAGGGCCTTAGCCAGCCCCAGCATTTT. Its protein is CASSPQGLSQPQHF.